This is a list of T cell receptor beta chains from one sample in a study of Graves' ophthalmopathy and Graves' hyperthyroidism. TCRdb re-called the multiplex PCR reads with MiXCR, one entry per CDR3 protein. The sample holds over 500,000 distinct CDR3 sequences, about a fifth seen once. Sequencing was done on a sample of peripheral blood. Receptors were obtained from a woman aged 18 to 35 with stable Graves' hyperthyroidism. Some clones in this sample may be carry-over from other donors' samples. The CDR3 runs from the conserved cysteine through the conserved F or W. A D gene is named only where the DNA matches it firmly. Part of the rows lack a size; the others show once, few, many or a class for expanded clones.

NA	TRBD1	16	TRBJ2-7	TRBV18	CASSPPGQGESYEQYF	TGTGCCAGCTCACCACCGGGACAGGGGGAATCCTACGAGCAGTACTTC
NA	NA	16	TRBJ2-2	TRBV19	CASIGGDSANTGELFF	TGTGCCAGTATCGGGGGGGACAGTGCGAACACCGGGGAGCTGTTTTTT
many	NA	10	TRBJ1-1	TRBV29-1	CSAAWGKAFF	TGCAGCGCCGCGTGGGGGAAAGCTTTCTTT
many	TRBD2	20	TRBJ2-2	TRBV6-6	CASKHARTSGRVGRAGELFF	TGTGCCAGCAAGCACGCTAGGACTAGCGGGAGAGTGGGGCGAGCCGGGGAGCTGTTTTTT
few	TRBD1	14	TRBJ2-7	TRBV27	CASSQDRSTYEQYF	TGTGCCAGCAGCCAGGACAGGTCGACCTACGAGCAGTACTTC
many	NA	14	TRBJ2-7	TRBV12-3/TRBV12-4	CASSFRAEAYEQYF	TGTGCCAGCAGTTTTCGGGCAGAAGCCTACGAGCAGTACTTC
many	NA	14	TRBJ1-1	TRBV6-5	CASTTGGANTEAFF	TGTGCCAGCACCACGGGGGGTGCGAACACTGAAGCTTTCTTT
many	NA	13	TRBJ1-1	TRBV28	CASRETLNTEAFF	TGTGCCAGCAGGGAAACCCTGAACACTGAAGCTTTCTTT
many	NA	14	TRBJ2-7	TRBV20-1	CSAPGVGGRYEQYF	TGCAGTGCGCCGGGGGTGGGGGGGCGCTACGAGCAGTACTTC
many	NA	14	TRBJ2-7	TRBV6-5	CASRLTGFQYEQYF	TGTGCCAGCAGATTAACAGGGTTCCAGTACGAGCAGTACTTC
many	NA	15	TRBJ1-5	TRBV12-3/TRBV12-4	CASSLHTGPNQPQHF	TGTGCCAGCAGTTTACACACTGGGCCGAATCAGCCCCAGCATTTT
many	TRBD2	14	TRBJ2-5	TRBV7-3	CASSTTGGEETQYF	TGTGCCAGCAGCACGACGGGGGGGGAAGAGACCCAGTACTTC
NA	TRBD1	15	TRBJ1-1	TRBV6-1	CASSVGQGWEGEAFF	TGTGCCAGCAGTGTAGGACAGGGCTGGGAGGGTGAAGCTTTCTTT
many	NA	14	TRBJ2-5	TRBV12-3/TRBV12-4	CASSLYPRDKTQYF	TGTGCCAGCAGTTTATACCCTAGGGATAAGACCCAGTACTTC
many	NA	16	TRBJ2-2	TRBV15	CATSRGDSTNTGELFF	TGTGCCACCAGCAGAGGGGACTCGACGAACACCGGGGAGCTGTTTTTT
many	NA	15	TRBJ1-5	TRBV2	CASSDIIGANQPQHF	TGTGCCAGCAGTGATATCATCGGGGCCAATCAGCCCCAGCATTTT
many	TRBD1	15	TRBJ2-2	TRBV5-1	CASSSTGNEAGELFF	TGCGCCAGCAGCTCGACAGGGAATGAGGCCGGGGAGCTGTTTTTT
few	NA	15	TRBJ2-3	TRBV9	CASSVGTAATDTQYF	TGTGCCAGCAGCGTAGGGACAGCCGCCACAGATACGCAGTATTTT
many	NA	14	TRBJ2-5	TRBV12-3/TRBV12-4	CASSFKAGPETQYF	TGTGCCAGCAGTTTTAAGGCAGGGCCAGAGACCCAGTACTTC
many	NA	14	TRBJ1-2	TRBV19	CASSMSSGSGGYTF	TGTGCCAGTAGTATGAGTTCGGGATCCGGTGGCTACACCTTC
many	NA	13	TRBJ2-7	TRBV6-1	CASSPQNYYEQYF	TGTGCCAGCAGCCCACAAAATTACTACGAGCAGTACTTC
many	TRBD2	15	TRBJ2-5	TRBV6-1	CASSRLAGGQETQYF	TGTGCCAGCAGTCGACTAGCGGGGGGCCAAGAGACCCAGTACTTC
NA	NA	13	TRBJ2-7	TRBV28	CASTSPATYEQYF	TGTGCCAGCACCTCCCCCGCCACCTACGAGCAGTACTTC
many	NA	12	TRBJ1-2	TRBV6-1	CASSQLGSGYTF	TGTGCCAGCAGCCAACTGGGGTCTGGCTACACCTTC
NA	NA	13	TRBJ1-2	TRBV6-5	CASSYTRLDGYTF	TGTGCCAGCAGCTACACGAGACTCGATGGCTACACCTTC
many	NA	18	TRBJ2-7	TRBV6-2/TRBV6-3	CASSYSIFTPERSYEQYF	TGTGCCAGCAGTTACTCGATCTTTACTCCCGAGAGGTCTTACGAGCAGTACTTC
many	NA	15	TRBJ1-5	TRBV28	CASSLSSPFNQPQHF	TGTGCCAGCAGTTTAAGCAGCCCATTCAATCAGCCCCAGCATTTT
many	NA	14	TRBJ1-1	TRBV30	CAWNGGRDRDEAFF	TGTGCCTGGAATGGTGGGCGAGATCGAGATGAAGCTTTCTTT
NA	NA	12	TRBJ1-2	TRBV6-1	CASSETRDGYTF	TGTGCCAGCAGTGAGACCAGGGATGGCTACACCTTC
few	NA	14	TRBJ2-2	TRBV19	CAGGDRAGTGELFF	TGTGCCGGGGGAGACAGGGCGGGGACCGGGGAGCTGTTTTTT
NA	NA	12	TRBJ1-2	TRBV3-1	CASSQGGRGYTF	TGTGCCAGCAGCCAAGGTGGCCGGGGCTACACCTTC
few	TRBD1	17	TRBJ2-2	TRBV29-1	CSVEKEVLQGASGELFF	TGCAGCGTTGAAAAGGAGGTATTACAGGGGGCCTCCGGGGAGCTGTTTTTT
many	TRBD1	15	TRBJ2-7	TRBV28	CASSLAGGELDEQYF	TGTGCCAGCAGTTTAGCAGGGGGAGAACTAGACGAGCAGTACTTC
NA	NA	15	TRBJ1-5	TRBV20-1	CSASQTVSSNQPQHF	TGCAGTGCCTCCCAGACGGTTTCTAGCAATCAGCCCCAGCATTTT
many	NA	14	TRBJ1-6	TRBV30	CAWSTTGFNSPLHF	TGTGCCTGGAGTACGACAGGCTTTAATTCACCCCTCCACTTT
NA	TRBD1	17	TRBJ1-4	TRBV2	CASLDQPSGTGAGGLFF	TGTGCCAGCCTCGACCAGCCCTCCGGGACAGGGGCGGGCGGGCTGTTTTTT
many	NA	14	TRBJ2-5	TRBV20-1	CSALGLRTEETQYF	TGCAGTGCTCTGGGTCTCAGGACTGAAGAGACCCAGTACTTC
NA	NA	13	TRBJ1-2	TRBV10-3	CAISRRNGYGYTF	TGTGCCATCAGTCGGCGCAACGGCTATGGCTACACCTTC
NA	NA	12	TRBJ1-1	TRBV6-2/TRBV6-3	CASSRGTSRAFF	TGTGCCAGCAGTCGAGGGACCTCGCGGGCTTTCTTT
few	TRBD1	14	TRBJ1-2	TRBV7-9	CASSHSGQVYGYTF	TGTGCCAGCAGCCACTCGGGACAGGTCTACGGCTACACCTTC
many	NA	11	TRBJ1-6	TRBV28	CASSGNSPLHF	TGTGCCAGCAGTGGGAATTCACCCCTCCACTTT
many	NA	12	TRBJ2-7	TRBV5-1	CASSGDPSEQYF	TGCGCCAGCAGCGGGGACCCCTCCGAGCAGTACTTC